The present TCR beta chain was sequenced within a study of T cell responses to AZD1222 COVID-19 vaccine (dated by TCRdb to the early 2020s). Regarding the study in general: TCR sequencing covered some 240 trial participants: around 210 given two doses of AZD1222 and about 26 given two doses of MenACWY control vaccine. Trial participants were enrolled by age into subgroups of 18-55, 56-69 and 70-plus years, and around 140, 26 and 57 TCR-sequenced participants, respectively, were included in these subgroups. General conclusions and limits of the study: Because no day 14 peak-response samples were available, the repertoires could be characterized only after the peak T cell response. Only five or six AZD1222 recipients were SARS-CoV-2 seropositive at baseline, limiting conclusions about previously exposed vaccinees. Spike-specific TCR breadth and depth rose significantly after two AZD1222 doses compared with day 0 and with MenACWY recipients. Participants were mostly white British, with more females than males. The authors suggested clonal diversity may have been underestimated. Nearly half of unique spike-specific TCRs reportedly recognized epitopes outside regions mutated in the B.1.351 and B.1.1.7 variants. The whole spike protein was spanned by vaccine-associated CD4 TCRs, and dominant responses were seen in regions 160-218 and 743-854. In the small 56-69-year group, the increase in depth fell short of significance, most likely because of low power.

On this clone itself: There is no known antigen for this receptor. No qualities accompany the bases; no much larger clone lies one base away.

Explained via the paper, the time point label denotes: about 28 days (+/-7) after the second vaccine dose. AZD1222 recipients given second doses at about 4 weeks or at about 12 weeks were pooled, since spike-specific TCR depth and breadth were not found to differ between the two schedules. Vaccinee samples were obtained from the UK trials COV001 and COV002, which included a single-blind randomized controlled phase 2/3 trial of AZD1222 (ChAdOx1 nCoV-19) in healthy adults. For TCRbeta chain sequencing, PBMC samples were collected from trial participants at day 0 and at day 28 after the second dose. From the germline V gene, CDR1 is WSHSY and CDR2 is SAAADI. Counted from cysteine to phenylalanine, this CDR3 has 14 amino acids. Only the CDR3 portion is preserved as DNA: 42 bases, with reading frame beginning at the first base. Trimming takes 10 bases from V and 3 bases from J, and the germline ends sit 16 bases apart.

The CDR3 regions of human TCRbeta chains were analyzed by immunosequencing. The paper's data handling went like this. Repertoire TCRs were matched against a reference library of SARS-CoV-2-specific TCRs generated with the MIRA antigen-specificity platform. Breadth was defined as the fraction of unique TCRs that were SARS-CoV-2-associated. Depth was defined as the fraction of total T cells that were SARS-CoV-2-associated. Using the MIRA data, every spike-specific TCR was mapped to the spike region that the TCR reacted to and assigned to either a CD4 or a CD8 class. Log10-transformed breadth and depth values were compared by one-way ANOVA with Sidak's multiple comparisons tests. Entries here come from immuneACCESS through TCRdb and include only in-frame sequences with V and J called. Some clones fail to appear in such tables; in the studies checked, an unresolved V gene covers under half of the shortfall, and the cause of the remainder is unknown. V, J and clone size were drawn from that table, and D and trimming were deduced from the DNA. The sample yields about 18,000 clones; under 90% were counted once. The ten biggest clones cover over 8% of the sample.

Sequenced material: peripheral blood, taken 28 days after the second AZD1222 dose. The rearranged segments are TRBV10-2 and TRBJ1-5; the D gene is perhaps TRBD1, on 6 matching bases. This clonotype originated in an adult who received the AZD1222 COVID-19 vaccine. Here is the DNA: TGCGCCACCCTACAGGGACTCCCCAATCAGCCCCAGCATTTT. The resulting protein is CATLQGLPNQPQHF.